This T cell receptor (beta chain) came from a study of beta chain features in type 1 diabetes. Study-level points and caveats: Shortening that was moderate but significant affected the TCRB CDR3s of Type 1 diabetes patients in all four CD4+ subsets. Within the patient group, naive, central memory and Treg TCRB repertoires appeared more similar to each other than within healthy donors.

CDR1 and CDR2 (germline): SGHAT, FQNNGV. Unmatched junction bases numbered 2, after V lost 5 bases and J lost 3 bases. This CDR3 spans 13 amino acids. This clone appeared a few times. As yet, its antigen is unknown. The sample has other DNA sequences that encode this CDR3 too. TCRB transcripts that were expressed got sequenced, as all of the isolated RNA had been reverse transcribed. The method was immunoSEQ multiplex PCR; TCRdb's version includes in-frame clones alone and lacks a portion of them. The sample holds under 850,000 clones, 13% seen once. Without exception, sorted populations had purity beyond 95%.

The specimen sequenced was naive CD4+ T cells from blood. This TCR was sampled from a man aged 18 to 29 with type 1 diabetes. The chain uses TRBV11-2 and TRBJ2-5, with 8 bases that match TRBD2. CDR3 residues: CASSLGLEETQYF. CDR3 nucleotide sequence: TGTGCCAGCAGCCTGGGACTAGAAGAGACCCAGTACTTC.